A single sample gave rise to the 8 T cell receptor beta chains below, sequenced in a study of T-cell reconstitution after alpha-beta-depleted transplantation in children. Unique molecular identifiers were used to barcode this TCRbeta library. TCRdb re-called the PCR reads with MiXCR, one entry per CDR3 protein. Among a few hundred thousand distinct CDR3 sequences listed, 27% were seen once. Sequenced here: PBMCs, sampled before TCRalphabeta/CD19-depleted stem cell transplant. These receptor sequences come from a boy under two years old with Wiskott-Aldrich syndrome, due to receive a stem cell transplant.

This clonotype was observed a few times. The chain couples TRBV6-1 to TRBJ1-5; the D is unclear. CDR1 and CDR2 from the germline V gene are MNHNS and SASEGT. Between the trimmed V and J ends, which lost 6 bases and 0 bases, there was a span of 12 bases. The CDR3 spans 15 residues. The CDR3 region is CASSRTVYSNQPQHF. CDR3 in DNA: TGTGCCAGCAGCCGAACGGTTTATAGCAATCAGCCCCAGCATTTT.

The chain carries TRBV5-1 and TRBJ2-1; no definite D call. CDR1 and CDR2 from the germline V gene are SGHRS and YFSETQ. Trimming cost V 2 bases and J 6 bases, with 12 bases left between them. The CDR3 sequence is 14 residues long. CDR3 sequence (DNA): TGCGCCAGCAGCTTAATTACAGCTTCCAATGAGCAGTTCTTC. It yields the protein CASSLITASNEQFF.

V is TRBV5-1 and J is TRBJ2-1; D might be TRBD1 (5 bases). Per the germline V gene, CDR1 is SGHRS and CDR2 is YFSETQ. The V gene lost 0 bases and the J gene lost 6 bases, with 16 bases spanning the gap. The CDR3 spans 16 residues. As DNA, the CDR3 is TGCGCCAGCAGCTTGGGAAGGGGCCTAGTCCCCAATGAGCAGTTCTTC. Translating it yields CASSLGRGLVPNEQFF.

The chain has TRBV5-1 and TRBJ2-3; the match to TRBD2 covers 7 bases. The germline V gene encodes CDR1 SGHRS and CDR2 YFSETQ. The CDR3 runs 15 residues. The ends lost 4 bases at V and 6 bases at J; junction bases unmatched: 11. CDR3 DNA: TGCGCCAGCAGCATCCGGGACTACTCTCTGGATACGCAGTATTTT. This translates into CASSIRDYSLDTQYF.

This rearrangement joins TRBV12-3 or TRBV12-4 to TRBJ2-1; D assignment may be TRBD1 or TRBD2 (5 bases each). Deletions cut 5 bases from V and 0 bases from J, with 11 bases between. The CDR3 consists of 15 residues. CDR3 in amino acids: CASSRDVSSYNEQFF. In nucleotides, the CDR3 is TGTGCCAGCAGTAGGGACGTAAGCTCCTACAATGAGCAGTTCTTC.

This clonotype occurred many times. The V gene is TRBV28, the J gene TRBJ2-3, with D perhaps matching TRBD2 (5 bases). The CDR3 length is 11 residues. CDR1 is MDHEN and CDR2 is SYDVKM in the germline V gene. Trimming left V 5 bases short and J 6 bases short, with 6 bases between. The CDR3 DNA sequence: TGTGCCAGCAGTCGAGGGGATACGCAGTATTTT. The encoded protein is CASSRGDTQYF.

This clonotype was counted between two and nine times. This sequence joins TRBV24-1 and TRBJ2-4; D is ambiguous. CDR1 and CDR2 from the germline V gene are KGHDR and SFDVKD. There are 15 residues in the CDR3. V was trimmed by 3 bases and J by 1 base, leaving 9 bases between them. CDR3 sequence: CATSDNSEAKNIQYF. The CDR3 DNA follows: TGTGCCACCAGTGATAATTCGGAGGCCAAAAACATTCAGTACTTC.

The chain is built from TRBV20-1 and TRBJ1-5; no reliable D call. CDR1 is DFQATT and CDR2 is SNEGSKA in the germline V gene (reference sequence). V gave up 2 bases and J gave up 7 bases, with 12 bases separating them. This CDR3 is 13 amino acids long. The CDR3 sequence: CSARSLGTQPQHF. CDR3 nucleotide sequence: TGCAGTGCTAGAAGTCTCGGTACCCAGCCCCAGCATTTT.